A selection of T cell receptor beta chains follows, all from one sample in a study of cytomegalovirus exposure and HLA in healthy donors. TCRdb's copy holds only in-frame clones and misses some; the assay was immunoSEQ multiplex PCR. The top ten clones hold around 2.8% of a sample with approximately 160,000 clones, more than 65% of them seen once. The sequenced sample consisted of PBMCs. These receptors originate from a middle-aged woman in good health and CMV-seropositive. Both conserved end residues are part of each CDR3. The D gene is left open where the match is weak. Size tells how often a clone was seen (once, few, many) or the class of an expanded clone, and some rows leave it out.

>TRBV18|TRBJ2-2|-|few
TGTGCCAGCTCACCAGGACTGGCTCACACCGGGGAGCTGTTTTTT
CASSPGLAHTGELFF
>TRBV5-1|TRBJ1-1|-|-
TGCGCCAGCAGCTTGCTTGCGGTGCGAACTGAAGCTTTCTTT
CASSLLAVRTEAFF
>TRBV7-2|TRBJ2-1|TRBD2|-
TGTGCCAGCAGCTTATTAGGGCGGGGGGGTCGGCACAATGAGCAGTTCTTC
CASSLLGRGGRHNEQFF
>TRBV6-4|TRBJ1-1|-|-
TGTGCCAGCAGTGACCAGGGTTCGGGCACTGAAGCTTTCTTT
CASSDQGSGTEAFF
>TRBV5-1|TRBJ2-1|TRBD2|few
TGCGCCAGCAGCAAACGGCCCCCTAGCGGAGGGGATGAGCAGTTCTTC
CASSKRPPSGGDEQFF
>TRBV6-4|TRBJ2-1|TRBD2|-
TGTGCCAGCAGTGTTACTAGCGGGAAACCCACTTTCTACAATGAGCAGTTCTTC
CASSVTSGKPTFYNEQFF
>TRBV20-1|TRBJ2-7|-|-
TGCAGTGCCCTTCAGGTCGACGAGCAGTACTTC
CSALQVDEQYF
>TRBV7-3|TRBJ2-1|TRBD2|-
TGTGCCAGCAGCCCGAACGGACTAGCGGGGTCTGAGCAGTTCTTC
CASSPNGLAGSEQFF
>TRBV18|TRBJ1-2|-|-
TGTGCCAGCTCACCTCAGGACAGCGATAACTATGGCTACACCTTC
CASSPQDSDNYGYTF
>TRBV19|TRBJ2-7|TRBD1|once
TGTGCCAGTAGTCGGGGACAGGGGATCGAGCAGTACTTC
CASSRGQGIEQYF
>TRBV5-1|TRBJ2-1|TRBD2|once
TGCGCCAGCTCGACTAGCGTATCCTACAATGAGCAGTTCTTC
CASSTSVSYNEQFF
>TRBV19|TRBJ2-1|-|-
TGTGCCAGTACAGGGACTCGTCCCTACAATGAGCAGTTCTTC
CASTGTRPYNEQFF
>TRBV27|TRBJ1-5|-|-
TGTGCCAGCAGTTTTTTGGCCTCCACGGGGCAGCCCCAGCATTTT
CASSFLASTGQPQHF
>TRBV28|TRBJ2-7|-|-
TGTGCCAGCAGTTTTAGTTCCTACGAGCAGTACTTC
CASSFSSYEQYF
>TRBV7-9|TRBJ1-6|TRBD1|-
TGTGCCAGCCAGGGACAGGGGAATTCACCCCTCCACTTT
CASQGQGNSPLHF
>TRBV5-1|TRBJ2-1|-|-
TGCGCCAGCAGCTTTAACAGGGTAAGGAATGAGCAGTTCTTC
CASSFNRVRNEQFF
>TRBV5-1|TRBJ1-2|-|-
TGCGCCAGCAGCGGAGGCCTTCAGACCTATGGCTACACCTTC
CASSGGLQTYGYTF
>TRBV7-3|TRBJ2-1|TRBD2|-
TGTGCCAGCAGCGCAAAAACTAGCGGGGGGGCACCTGAGCAGTTCTTC
CASSAKTSGGAPEQFF
>TRBV7-2|TRBJ1-1|-|-
TGTGCCAGCAGCTTTAGCGGGGAGATGAACACTGAAGCTTTCTTT
CASSFSGEMNTEAFF
>TRBV28|TRBJ1-1|-|few
TGTGCCATCTCAAGGAGTCCCGATAAAGCTTTCTTT
CAISRSPDKAFF
>TRBV5-6|TRBJ2-7|-|-
TGTGCCAGCAGCTTGTCGCGATACGAGCAGTACTTC
CASSLSRYEQYF
>TRBV7-9|TRBJ2-7|TRBD1|few
TGTGCCAGCAGCTCTACAGGGGGCTCCTACGAGCAGTACTTC
CASSSTGGSYEQYF
>TRBV10-3|TRBJ2-5|TRBD1|-
TGTGCCATCAGTGACGTCCCGGGACAGGGAACGGAGACCCAGTACTTC
CAISDVPGQGTETQYF
>TRBV5-1|TRBJ1-1|-|-
TGCGCCAGCAGCTTGGACATCCCGGGGACTGAAGCTTTCTTT
CASSLDIPGTEAFF
>TRBV19|TRBJ2-2|TRBD1|-
TGTGCCAGTAGTAATACAGGGGGCGGGGAGCTGTTTTTT
CASSNTGGGELFF
>TRBV5-4|TRBJ2-1|-|once
TGTGCCAGCAGACCCGGTGGGAGCAACAATGAGCAGTTCTTC
CASRPGGSNNEQFF
>TRBV7-9|TRBJ2-4|TRBD1|-
TGTTCCACCTGGGACAGGGAAAACATTCAGTACTTC
CSTWDRENIQYF
>TRBV14|TRBJ1-1|-|-
TGTGCCAGCAGCCAAGATTTGTGGGGAGGAGCTTTCTTT
CASSQDLWGGAFF
>TRBV29-1|TRBJ2-6|-|-
TGCAGCGTTGACCAGGCTGGGGCCAACGTCCTGACTTTC
CSVDQAGANVLTF
>TRBV2|TRBJ2-7|-|few
TGTGCCAGCAGGGAGGGTGGGGGGCAGTACTTC
CASREGGGQYF
>TRBV7-6|TRBJ2-1|TRBD2|-
TGTGCCAGCAGCTTCACTAGCGGGGACTACAATGAGCAGTTCTTC
CASSFTSGDYNEQFF
>TRBV29-1|TRBJ1-1|-|-
TGCAGCACCGAACGGGGGGGTGGCACTGAAGCTTTCTTT
CSTERGGGTEAFF
>TRBV2|TRBJ1-6|TRBD1|-
TGTGCCAGCGGCGTGGGACAGGGGAATTCACCCCTCCACTTT
CASGVGQGNSPLHF
>TRBV27|TRBJ2-7|TRBD1|-
TGTGCCAGCAGTCCTGGACAGGGGCGGCTCTACGAGCAGTACTTC
CASSPGQGRLYEQYF
>TRBV29-1|TRBJ1-1|TRBD1|-
TGCAGCGTGAGGGACAGGAGGAACACTGAAGCTTTCTTT
CSVRDRRNTEAFF
>TRBV5-4|TRBJ2-4|-|-
TGTGCCAGCAGCCTGGGGGTTAGCCAAAACATTCAGTACTTC
CASSLGVSQNIQYF
>TRBV18|TRBJ2-7|-|-
TGTGCCAGCTCACCGGCAGGGGCCTCCTACGAGCAGTACTTC
CASSPAGASYEQYF
>TRBV5-6|TRBJ2-7|TRBD1|-
TGTGCCAGCAGCCTGGACAGGGTGGGCGAGCAGTACTTC
CASSLDRVGEQYF